Each of the 21 T cell receptor beta chains below was sequenced from the same sample in a study of Tregs in tolerant kidney transplant recipients (dated by TCRdb to between 2019 and 2020). Reading the label with the study, this specimen's time point is: blood sample drawn before combined kidney and bone marrow transplant. Receptor libraries were prepared by the immunoSEQ multiplex PCR assay. As stored in TCRdb, this immuneACCESS dataset retains in-frame rearrangements with V and J assigned. A fraction of the clones does not appear; measured against another copy, unresolved V genes explain less than half of the discrepancy, and the remainder lacks a known reason. Per the sample table, the count is around 48,000 clones. Roughly 0.85% of the sample is taken by the ten largest. The sequences come from CD4+ T cells from blood, collected before the transplant. The receptors here all came from a human donor who received a combined kidney and bone marrow transplant.

For this clone: With the read ending 3 residues before the CDR3 end, the germline J gene is used to fill in that end. The gene calls are TRBV19 and TRBJ1-1; TRBD1 is a possible D gene (6 bases). Trimming cost V 5 bases and J 4 bases, with 14 bases left between them. Germline CDR1 is LNHDA and CDR2 is SQIVND (reference sequence). The CDR3 spans 14 residues. The chain's CDR3 is CASSPQGTSTEAFF. CDR3 DNA, as far as it was read: TGTGCCAGTAGTCCACAGGGTACGAGCACTGAA.

The covered CDR3 bases are TGTGCCAGCAGCTTCAACAATGAG. Translated, it gives CASSFNNE. The full CDR3 reads CASSFNNEQFF. This sequence joins TRBV5-4 and TRBJ2-1, with D uncertain. The observed sequence ends 3 residues before the CDR3 terminus, with the missing tail filled in from the germline J gene. The V gene's germline CDR1 is SGHNT and CDR2 YYREEE (reference sequence). The CDR3 loop spans 11 amino acids. V was pared by 2 bases and J by 5 bases, with 2 bases between.

As regards this clone: The read finishes 3 residues shy of the CDR3 end, and the germline J gene is used to complete it. This rearrangement joins TRBV2 to TRBJ2-1, with a tentative D call TRBD1 (6 bases). The CDR3 extends over 13 amino acids. Germline V gives CDR1 SNHLY, CDR2 FYNNEI. Between the trimmed V and J ends, which lost 7 bases and 0 bases, there was a span of 7 bases. The CDR3 bases that were read are TGTGCCAGCAAACAGGGCTCCTACAATGAG. This gives the protein CASKQGSYNE. The entire CDR3 is CASKQGSYNEQFF.

Worth noting for this clone: The read terminates 3 residues before the CDR3 end, so the remaining end is supplied by the germline J gene. V and J are TRBV20-1 and TRBJ2-1; 13 bases map to TRBD2. Trimming cost V 1 base and J 3 bases; bases outside gene matches: 12. Looked up from germline, CDR1 is DFQATT and CDR2 is SNEGSKA (reference sequence). The CDR3 is made up of 19 amino acids. The covered CDR3 bases are TGCAGTGCTAGAGCCCGGACTAGCGGGAGAATTGGGGGCTACAATGAG. Amino acids: CSARARTSGRIGGYNE. The entire CDR3 sequence reads CSARARTSGRIGGYNEQFF.

A note on this clone: The read ends 3 residues early relative to the CDR3; the germline J gene fills the gap. This chain uses TRBV2 with TRBJ2-7; D not resolved. This CDR3 region has 14 residues. Germline V CDR1 and CDR2: SNHLY, FYNNEI. The germline V and J ends were trimmed by 6 bases and 1 base, with 13 bases remaining between them. This chain's CDR3 is CASSADIMSYEQYF. Incomplete CDR3 DNA: TGTGCCAGCAGCGCAGACATAATGTCCTACGAG.

Of note for this clone: The read ends 3 residues shy of where the CDR3 ends; the end is completed using the germline J gene. The chain combines TRBV5-4 with TRBJ2-3; D is ambiguous. The V gene lost 1 base and the J gene lost 0 bases, with 12 bases spanning the gap. Germline CDR1 reads SGHNT; CDR2 reads YYREEE (reference sequence). There are 16 residues in the CDR3. CDR3 DNA (partial): TGTGCCAGCAGCTTGAGTCTAGAGGCAAGCACAGATACG. This gives the protein CASSLSLEASTDT. The whole CDR3 sequence reads CASSLSLEASTDTQYF.

To note about this clone: The sequenced fragment ends 3 residues before the CDR3 boundary, so the rest is inferred from the germline J gene. V and J are TRBV7-2 and TRBJ2-1; tentatively, D is TRBD2 (5 bases). V shed 3 bases and J shed 9 bases, with 15 bases lying between them. This CDR3 spans 14 amino acids. Germline CDR1 SGHTA, CDR2 FQGNSA. CDR3 region: CASSLSASGFEQFF. Incomplete CDR3 DNA: TGTGCCAGCAGCTTGTCGGCCAGCGGATTTGAG.

Comments on this clone: From the germline J gene comes the end of the CDR3, since the read stops 3 residues before it. The V and J genes are TRBV18 and TRBJ2-7; TRBD1 aligns across 7 bases. Losses at the gene ends were 6 bases for V and 0 bases for J; bases not matched to a gene: 11. The CDR3 consists of 16 residues. Germline V gene data show CDR1 as KGHSH and CDR2 as LQKENI. The CDR3 reads CASSLTGTEFSYEQYF. CDR3 DNA, as far as it was read: TGTGCCAGCTCGCTCACAGGGACAGAATTCTCCTACGAG.

A note on this clone: The CDR3 is cut off 3 residues early in the read; its end comes from the germline J gene. The chain recombines TRBV20-1 with TRBJ2-5; TRBD2 matches 12 bases. The V gene's germline CDR1 is DFQATT and CDR2 SNEGSKA (reference sequence). With 6 bases clipped from V and 5 bases from J, the junction kept 10 bases outside the gene matches. CDR3 length: 15 amino acids. The sequenced part of the CDR3 DNA is TGCAGTGCCCGTAGACTAGCGGGAGTGGAGGAGACC. Its translation is CSARRLAGVEET. Given in full, the CDR3 is CSARRLAGVEETQYF.

Comment on this clone: The CDR3 end is not reached by the read, which stops 3 residues before it; the germline J gene fills it in. V and J are TRBV6-2 or TRBV6-3 and TRBJ2-1; TRBD2 aligns across 11 bases. V was pared by 7 bases and J by 5 bases, with 7 bases of the junction left unmatched. The CDR3 sequence is 15 residues long. Germline V gene lookup returns CDR1 MNHEY and CDR2 SVGEGT. This CDR3 reads CASIRTSGFDNEQFF. The sequenced CDR3 bases are TGTGCCAGCATTAGGACTAGCGGGTTTGACAATGAG.

As regards this clone: The CDR3 extends 3 residues past the end of the read, so its final part is completed from the germline J gene. V and J are TRBV5-6 and TRBJ1-1; 7 bases align to TRBD1. The junction had 5 bases not matched to a gene; V was cut back by 3 bases and J by 0 bases. Germline V gives CDR1 SGHDT, CDR2 YYEEEE. The CDR3 runs to 15 residues. CDR3 DNA, as far as it was read: TGTGCCAGCAGCTCCCCGGACAGGTTGAACACTGAA. Its translation is CASSSPDRLNTE. The entire CDR3 reads CASSSPDRLNTEAFF. Full variable domain (outside the CDR3, taken from reference TRBV5-6 and TRBJ1-1): DAGVTQSPTHLIKTRGQQVTLRCSPKSGHDTVSWYQQALGQGPQFIFQYYEEEERQRGNFPDRFSGHQFPNYSSELNVNALLLGDSALYLCASSSPDRLNTEAFFGQGTRLTVV.

Notes on this clone: From the germline J gene comes the end of the CDR3, since the read stops 3 residues before it. The J gene is TRBJ1-6, the V gene TRBV5-1; 9 nucleotides align to TRBD1. Germline V gives CDR1 SGHRS, CDR2 YFSETQ. The length of the CDR3 is 15 residues. The trim removed 3 bases at V and 8 bases at J, leaving 6 bases unmatched. The part of the CDR3 DNA that was read is TGCGCCAGCAGCTATCGGACAGGGGAGGATTCACCC. Its translation is CASSYRTGEDSP. The CDR3 in its entirety is CASSYRTGEDSPLHF.

Turning to this clone: The read is 3 residues too short to cover the CDR3 end, so that end is filled in from the germline J gene. The chain links TRBV5-1 to TRBJ2-5; 12 bases are a match to TRBD2. CDR1 and CDR2 from the germline V gene are SGHRS and YFSETQ. This CDR3 spans 17 amino acids. V shed 0 bases, J shed 4 bases, and the junction held 7 bases outside the gene matches. The sequenced CDR3 bases are TGCGCCAGCAGCTTGGGGGCTAGCGGGAGGGCCGGAGAGACC. As protein: CASSLGASGRAGET. The whole CDR3 protein is CASSLGASGRAGETQYF.

Concerning this clone: The read halts 3 residues ahead of the CDR3 end, with the missing end drawn from the germline J gene. The rearrangement uses TRBV18 and TRBJ1-6, with a weak D call TRBD1 (5 bases). The V gene's germline CDR1 is KGHSH and CDR2 LQKENI. V lost 4 bases and J 6 bases, leaving 16 bases between the germline ends. This CDR3 has 16 residues. Here the CDR3 reads CASSLSPSTANSPLHF. CDR3 DNA (partial): TGTGCCAGCTCACTTTCCCCATCGACAGCTAATTCACCC.

In regard to this clone: With the read ending 3 residues before the CDR3 end, the germline J gene is used to fill in that end. V gene TRBV20-1 combines with J gene TRBJ1-1; TRBD1 is a possible D gene (6 bases). This CDR3 is 12 amino acids long. CDR1 DFQATT and CDR2 SNEGSKA come from the germline V gene (reference sequence). The covered CDR3 bases are TGCCTCTCAGGGGAGGGGAGGACTGAA. It encodes CLSGEGRTE. The whole CDR3 sequence is CLSGEGRTEAFF.

With respect to this clone: The read stops 3 residues short of the end of the CDR3; the missing end is completed from the germline J gene. The V and J genes are TRBV2 and TRBJ2-5; 12 nucleotides line up with TRBD2. The CDR3 contains 14 residues. Per the germline V gene, CDR1 is SNHLY and CDR2 is FYNNEI. With 5 bases clipped from V and 5 bases from J, the junction kept 3 bases outside the gene matches. The CDR3 bases that were read are TGTGCCAGCAGTCGACTAGCGGGGGAGGAGACC. Residues: CASSRLAGEET. The whole CDR3 region reads CASSRLAGEETQYF.

Turning to this clone: Read sequence stops 3 residues before the CDR3 end, and the germline J gene provides the missing end. The V gene is TRBV19, the J gene TRBJ1-1, with D hard to call. Per germline, CDR1 LNHDA and CDR2 SQIVND (reference sequence). The CDR3 spans 14 residues. Trimming left V 0 bases short and J 0 bases short, with 5 bases between. The CDR3 sequence is CASSIDRVNTEAFF. Incomplete CDR3 DNA: TGTGCCAGTAGTATAGATCGCGTGAACACTGAA.

Points on this clone: The CDR3 end lies 3 residues beyond the end of the read and is filled in from the germline J gene. This chain links TRBV18 with TRBJ2-7; 7 bases are a match to TRBD1. CDR3 length: 17 residues. The trim removed 6 bases at V and 0 bases at J, leaving 14 bases unmatched. CDR1 KGHSH and CDR2 LQKENI come from the germline V gene. The sequenced part of the CDR3 DNA is TGTGCCAGCTCCCCCATACGGACAGGAGTTACCTCCTACGAG. This codes for CASSPIRTGVTSYE. Given in full, the CDR3 is CASSPIRTGVTSYEQYF.

In the case of this clone: The CDR3 goes on 3 residues after the read ends, and that part is filled in from the germline J gene. The chain carries TRBV19 and TRBJ2-7; possibly TRBD2 for D (6 bases). The CDR3 sequence is 15 residues long. V was shortened by 6 bases and J by 1 base, with 16 bases between the two germline ends. The V gene's germline CDR1 is LNHDA and CDR2 SQIVND (reference sequence). The DNA read from the CDR3 is TGTGCCAGTAGAACCACCCTGGGGGGATCCTACGAG. Its translation is CASRTTLGGSYE. The entire CDR3 reads CASRTTLGGSYEQYF.

Comment on this clone: The read ends 3 residues shy of where the CDR3 ends; the end is completed using the germline J gene. The chain links TRBV6-1 to TRBJ1-2; 10 nucleotides line up with TRBD1. Per the germline V gene, CDR1 is MNHNS and CDR2 is SASEGT. The CDR3 contains 16 residues. The V segment lost 2 bases and the J segment 3 bases; nucleotides outside the gene matches: 6. Partial CDR3 DNA: TGTGCCAGCAGTGAAAGGGGGACAGGGGTGCACTATGGC. Encoded protein: CASSERGTGVHYG. The full CDR3 protein is CASSERGTGVHYGYTF.

The part of the CDR3 DNA that was read is TGTGCCACTCAGTCGGGGGTGATATACAATGAG. Translation gives CATQSGVIYNE. The entire CDR3 protein reads CATQSGVIYNEQFF. This chain links TRBV19 with TRBJ2-1; D perhaps matches TRBD2 (6 bases). The read terminates 3 residues ahead of where the CDR3 ends, so the germline J gene completes it. The CDR3 is made up of 14 amino acids. Germline CDR1 reads LNHDA; CDR2 reads SQIVND (reference sequence). V was clipped by 10 bases and J by 4 bases, with 17 bases between them. Looking up the rest from reference TRBV19 and TRBJ2-1 gives the full variable domain: DGGITQSPKYLFRKEGQNVTLSCEQNLNHDAMYWYRQDPGQGLRLIYYSQIVNDFQKGDIAEGYSVSREKKESFPLTVTSAQKNPTAFYLCATQSGVIYNEQFFGPGTRLTVL.